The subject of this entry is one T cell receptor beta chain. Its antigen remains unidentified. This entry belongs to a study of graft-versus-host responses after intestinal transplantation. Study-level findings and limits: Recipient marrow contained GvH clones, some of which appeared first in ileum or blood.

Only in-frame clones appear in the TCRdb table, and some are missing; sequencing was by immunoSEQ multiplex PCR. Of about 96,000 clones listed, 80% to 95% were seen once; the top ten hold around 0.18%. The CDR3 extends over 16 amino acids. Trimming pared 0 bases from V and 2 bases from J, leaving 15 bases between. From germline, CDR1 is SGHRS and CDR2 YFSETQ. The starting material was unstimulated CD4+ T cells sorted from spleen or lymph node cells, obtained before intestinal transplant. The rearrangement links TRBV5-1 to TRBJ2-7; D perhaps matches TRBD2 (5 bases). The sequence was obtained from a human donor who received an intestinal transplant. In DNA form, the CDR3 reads TGCGCCAGCAGCTTGGAACCTAGCCACCCTCCCTACGAGCAGTACTTC. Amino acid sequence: CASSLEPSHPPYEQYF.